Following are 20 T cell receptor beta chains from one sample sequenced in a study of blood T cell repertoires in COVID-19. Repertoires were generated with immunoSEQ multiplex PCR, while TCRdb's copy carries only in-frame clones and drops some. The sample lists almost 50,000 clones; 79% were seen once. Sequenced input: peripheral blood. Every receptor here comes from a man aged 70-80 years with acute or convalescent COVID-19.

The chain recombines TRBV6-5 with TRBJ1-6, with a tentative D call TRBD1 (6 bases). Germline V gene sequence: CDR1 MNHEY, CDR2 SVGAGI. V was cut by 0 bases and J by 9 bases, with 15 bases left in between. The CDR3 consists of 16 residues. Written as DNA, the CDR3 is TGTGCCAGCAGTTACTCGATTTCGACAGGAGGTTCACCCCTCCACTTT. Protein product: CASSYSISTGGSPLHF.

In DNA, the CDR3 is TGTGCCAGTAGTATCCCTAGCGGGAGGGCAGGCACCGGGGAGCTGTTTTTT. Amino acids: CASSIPSGRAGTGELFF. The chain combines TRBV19 with TRBJ2-2; the match to TRBD2 covers 12 bases. This CDR3 spans 17 amino acids. V shed 3 bases, J shed 4 bases, and the junction held 6 bases outside the gene matches. Germline CDR1 is LNHDA and CDR2 is SQIVND (reference sequence).

V gene TRBV5-6 combines with J gene TRBJ1-1; D is unresolved. The length of the CDR3 is 14 residues. V was clipped by 2 bases and J by 0 bases, with 8 bases between them. Germline-derived CDR1 and CDR2 are SGHDT and YYEEEE. The CDR3: CASSLRDMNTEAFF. The CDR3 nucleotides are TGTGCCAGCAGCTTACGAGACATGAACACTGAAGCTTTCTTT.

This chain links TRBV10-2 with TRBJ1-1; D is possibly TRBD1 (5 bases). The CDR3 length is 13 residues. The ends were cut back, 5 bases at V and 8 bases at J, with 15 bases in the middle. Looked up from germline, CDR1 is WSHSY and CDR2 is SAAADI. The CDR3 loop reads CASSLGGAGEAFF. Here the CDR3 DNA reads TGCGCCAGCAGTTTGGGAGGGGCAGGGGAAGCTTTCTTT.

The J gene is TRBJ2-5, the V gene TRBV27; 8 positions agree with TRBD1. Germline V lookup: CDR1 MNHEY, CDR2 SMNVEV (reference sequence). Unmatched junction bases numbered 13, after V lost 5 bases and J lost 2 bases. This CDR3 region has 17 residues. The CDR3 region is CASSTSPGQVTQETQYF. CDR3 in DNA: TGTGCCAGCAGTACCTCCCCGGGACAGGTTACACAAGAGACCCAGTACTTC.

The chain employs TRBV28 and TRBJ1-2, with D perhaps matching TRBD1 (6 bases). Between the trimmed V and J ends, which lost 5 bases and 2 bases, there was a span of 12 bases. The CDR3 runs to 14 residues. Germline CDR1 is MDHEN and CDR2 is SYDVKM. The DNA for the CDR3 is TGTGCCAGCAGTGGGGGGGGCAACAACTATGGCTACACCTTC. It translates to CASSGGGNNYGYTF.

This rearrangement joins TRBV19 to TRBJ1-1, with D possibly TRBD1 on 5 matching bases. CDR3 length: 14 amino acids. V lost 1 base, J lost 7 bases, and 13 bases lay in between. Germline V lookup: CDR1 LNHDA, CDR2 SQIVND (reference sequence). The CDR3 loop is CASSIGQPSVEAFF. CDR3 DNA: TGTGCCAGTAGTATAGGACAGCCAAGCGTTGAAGCTTTCTTT.

This clone was recorded once. The chain employs TRBV19 and TRBJ1-3, with unresolved D. V lost 4 bases and J 0 bases, leaving 22 bases between the germline ends. This CDR3 comprises 19 residues. The germline CDR1 and CDR2 sequences are LNHDA and SQIVND (reference sequence). The CDR3: CASSTPPDYLPLSGNTIYF. The CDR3 DNA follows: TGTGCCAGTAGTACCCCACCGGACTACCTACCCCTCTCTGGAAACACCATATATTTT.

The V gene is TRBV19, the J gene TRBJ1-1; no clear D. Per germline, CDR1 LNHDA and CDR2 SQIVND (reference sequence). V dropped 4 bases and J dropped 11 bases, with 5 bases sitting between them. The CDR3 has 9 residues. CDR3 residues: CASSKSAFF. The DNA for the CDR3 is TGTGCCAGTAGTAAATCGGCTTTCTTT.

V gene TRBV6-5 combines with J gene TRBJ1-2, with 10 bases identical to TRBD1. The CDR3 has 12 amino acids. Germline CDR1 reads MNHEY; CDR2 reads SVGAGI. Trimming removed 10 bases from V and 7 bases from J; junction bases left unmatched: 6. The DNA for the CDR3 is TGTGCCACCCGGACAGGGGGAAGTGGCTACACCTTC. This gives the protein CATRTGGSGYTF.

This chain joins TRBV29-1 and TRBJ2-3; D gene ambiguous. Germline V gene lookup returns CDR1 SQVTM and CDR2 ANQGSEA. This CDR3 contains 16 residues. V was pared by 5 bases and J by 2 bases, with 20 bases between. CDR3 sequence (DNA): TGCAGCGTTTCTCAATTGCCTGGGCCTAACACAGATACGCAGTATTTT. It translates to CSVSQLPGPNTDTQYF.

The rearrangement links TRBV18 to TRBJ1-3; TRBD1 matches 7 bases. CDR1 is KGHSH and CDR2 is LQKENI in the germline V gene. Trimming cost V 0 bases and J 3 bases; bases outside gene matches: 5. CDR3 length: 16 amino acids. The CDR3 spells CASSPPSGQNGNTIYF. The CDR3 DNA reads TGTGCCAGCTCACCACCCTCGGGACAGAATGGAAACACCATATATTTT.

The chain couples TRBV2 to TRBJ2-2; TRBD2 agrees at 15 bases. The V and J ends lost 9 bases and 7 bases, in that order; junction bases with no gene match: 3. The germline gives CDR1 SNHLY, CDR2 FYNNEI. This CDR3 spans 14 amino acids. CDR3 protein: CASGLAGGFGELFF. As DNA, the CDR3 is TGTGCCAGTGGACTAGCGGGAGGGTTCGGGGAGCTGTTTTTT.

The rearrangement joins TRBV9 to TRBJ2-5; no clear D gene. The germline V gene encodes CDR1 SGDLS and CDR2 YYNGEE. V lost 0 bases and J 5 bases, leaving 11 bases between the germline ends. This CDR3 has 14 residues. CDR3 protein: CASSVAALEETQYF. CDR3 sequence (DNA): TGTGCCAGCAGCGTAGCTGCACTGGAGGAGACCCAGTACTTC.

The CDR3, as DNA: TGTGCCAGCTCACCATGGGTAGCGAACAGGGAAGCCAAAAACATTCAGTACTTC. Residues: CASSPWVANREAKNIQYF. The chain joins TRBV18 to TRBJ2-4; tentatively, D is TRBD1 (6 bases). CDR1 KGHSH and CDR2 LQKENI come from the germline V gene. Trimming took 2 bases from V and 0 from J, leaving 17 bases between them. The CDR3 has 18 amino acids.

This clone has just a few counts. V usage is TRBV6-6 and J usage is TRBJ2-2; 9 nucleotides agree with TRBD1. Germline V gives CDR1 MNHNY, CDR2 SVGAGI (reference sequence). The J segment lost 7 bases and the V segment lost 6 bases, leaving 6 bases of the junction unmatched. The CDR3 has 14 amino acids. The CDR3 loop is CASREQGAGGELFF. In DNA form, the CDR3 reads TGTGCCAGCAGAGAACAGGGGGCCGGCGGGGAGCTGTTTTTT.

The chain has TRBV5-1 and TRBJ1-5, with D uncertain. Germline CDR1 reads SGHRS; CDR2 reads YFSETQ. V gave up 1 base and J gave up 7 bases, with 6 bases separating them. The CDR3 has 12 amino acids. DNA of the CDR3: TGCGCCAGCAGCTTGAGCGGGCAGCCCCAGCATTTT. Encoded protein: CASSLSGQPQHF.

The rearrangement joins TRBV19 to TRBJ1-2; D perhaps matches TRBD1 (5 bases). CDR3 length: 14 amino acids. V was trimmed by 7 bases and J by 4 bases, leaving 16 bases between them. CDR1 and CDR2 (germline): LNHDA, SQIVND (reference sequence). The DNA for the CDR3 is TGTGCCAGTATGGGGCCGCCCCCGGCCTATGGCTACACCTTC. It translates to CASMGPPPAYGYTF.

The V call is TRBV12-3 or TRBV12-4, the J call TRBJ1-5; weak D call: TRBD1 (6 bases). The CDR3 has 13 amino acids. V lost 7 bases and J 7 bases, leaving 14 bases between the germline ends. Written as DNA, the CDR3 is TGTGCCAGCACTTCACAGGGCGGGCAGCCCCAGCATTTT. Protein product: CASTSQGGQPQHF.

V and J are TRBV5-1 and TRBJ2-7; possible D gene TRBD2, 6 bases. Trimming left V 2 bases short and J 5 bases short, with 11 bases between. The CDR3 totals 13 residues. The germline V gene encodes CDR1 SGHRS and CDR2 YFSETQ. As DNA, the CDR3 is TGCGCCAGCAGCTTCCGGACGGGGGACGAGCAGTACTTC. It encodes CASSFRTGDEQYF.